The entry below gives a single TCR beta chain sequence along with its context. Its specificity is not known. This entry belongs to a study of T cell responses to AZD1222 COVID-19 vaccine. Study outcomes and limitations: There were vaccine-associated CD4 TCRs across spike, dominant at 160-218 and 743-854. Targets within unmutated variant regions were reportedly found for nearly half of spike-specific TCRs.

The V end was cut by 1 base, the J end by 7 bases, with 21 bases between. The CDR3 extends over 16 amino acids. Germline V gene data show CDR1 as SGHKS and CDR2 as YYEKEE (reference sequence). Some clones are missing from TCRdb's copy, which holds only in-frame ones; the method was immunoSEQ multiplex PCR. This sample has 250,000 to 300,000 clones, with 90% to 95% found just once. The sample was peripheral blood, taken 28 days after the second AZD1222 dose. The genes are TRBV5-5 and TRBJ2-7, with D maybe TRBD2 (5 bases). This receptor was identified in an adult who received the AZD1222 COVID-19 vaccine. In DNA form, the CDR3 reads TGTGCCAGCAGCTTGAAGCGGCCTAACCTCACTAGGGAGCAGTACTTC. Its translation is CASSLKRPNLTREQYF.